A single TCR beta chain is shown here with its context. These data belong to a study of CD8 T cells in Susac syndrome. TCR beta was sequenced from blood CD8+ and CD4+ T cells. Controls were drawn from healthy donors and were matched for age and sex. Through negative isolation, CD4+ and CD8+ T cells were obtained, while TEMRA cells were enriched using FACS. The V and J ends lost 0 bases and 10 bases respectively, with 30 bases between them. This CDR3 is built from 19 residues. Germline CDR1 SGDLS, CDR2 YYNGEE. The RNA, roughly 0.45 to 1 ug, was put through reverse transcription using random hexamers. The TCR beta CDR3 was amplified by immunoSEQ multiplex PCR across 54 Vbeta, 13 Jbeta. Using its own MiXCR run on the immunoSEQ multiplex PCR reads, TCRdb lists one record per CDR3 protein. The sample consists of around 200,000 distinct CDR3 sequences, 95% of them appearing once.

The chain is built from TRBV9 and TRBJ2-3, with D perhaps matching TRBD2 (7 bases). The source material was CD4+ T cells from PBMCs. The sequence was obtained from a human donor in good health. The CDR3, as DNA: TGTGCCAGCAGCGTAGCTCGGGACGGTCGGGGACTACCCCCAGGGGCGCAGTATTTT. Residues: CASSVARDGRGLPPGAQYF. Drawing the rest from reference TRBV9 and TRBJ2-3, the complete variable domain is DSGVTQTPKHLITATGQRVTLRCSPRSGDLSVYWYQQSLDQGLQFLIQYYNGEERAKGNILERFSAQQFPDLHSELNLSSLELGDSALYFCASSVARDGRGLPPGAQYFGPGTRLTVL.